This T cell receptor (beta chain) stems from a study of beta chain features in type 1 diabetes. Study information: Age and gender were similar between patients and healthy donors, as were cell yields. Study-level results: An over-representation of cells with high TCR expression could result from cDNA sequencing. Naive, central memory and Treg TCRB repertoires appeared more alike in patients than in healthy donors. Unsettled here was the matter of whether HLA type influences TCRB rearrangement.

The sequenced template was cDNA made from the entire isolated RNA. Data came from immunoSEQ multiplex PCR; TCRdb stores just in-frame clones and leaves some out. The table has 150,000 or so clones, 48% seen once. This clone was seen only once. Its antigen is not known. Sequencing was done on a sample of Tregs from blood. This receptor was identified in a man aged 18-30 years in good health.

CDR3 DNA: TGTGCCAGCAGCTTAGCAGCCATTGACTACGAGCAGTACTTC. Encoded protein: CASSLAAIDYEQYF. The V and J genes are TRBV7-9 and TRBJ2-7; D unclear. The CDR3 has 14 amino acids. Germline V gene sequence: CDR1 SEHNR, CDR2 FQNEAQ (reference sequence). Deletions cut 0 bases from V and 3 bases from J, with 9 bases between.